The following is a TCR beta chain sequence with its context. No antigen is known for it. The CDR3 has 17 amino acids. With 2 bases removed from V and 2 bases from J, the gap between germline ends came to 18 bases. Germline-derived CDR1 and CDR2 are SGDLS and YYNGEE. The PCR had 60 Vbeta and 13 Jbeta primers. Some clones are missing from TCRdb's copy, which holds only in-frame ones; the method was immunoSEQ multiplex PCR. The sample records fewer than 70,000 clones, roughly 84% being singletons. The data are from a study of cytomegalovirus exposure and HLA in healthy donors. The study, taken as a whole, reports: The study reported that TCR beta sequences accurately predicted HLA-A and HLA-B alleles in most subjects.

Source material: PBMCs. This chain connects TRBV9 to TRBJ2-3, with D perhaps matching TRBD1 (6 bases). This receptor was taken from a human donor in good health. CDR3 sequence (DNA): TGTGCCAGCAGCGTCTCCGGGGTAGGGGGTTACACAGATACGCAGTATTTT. It codes for CASSVSGVGGYTDTQYF. Complete variable domain (other parts from reference TRBV9 and TRBJ2-3): DSGVTQTPKHLITATGQRVTLRCSPRSGDLSVYWYQQSLDQGLQFLIQYYNGEERAKGNILERFSAQQFPDLHSELNLSSLELGDSALYFCASSVSGVGGYTDTQYFGPGTRLTVL.